Included here is one TCR beta chain sequence, with context. A J-beta primer mix and a sample-barcoded 5' primer were used in a second PCR of roughly 6 to 11 cycles. TCRdb recomputed calls from the 5' RACE reads with MiXCR, one row per CDR3 protein. The table records 550,000 to 700,000 distinct CDR3 sequences, about 25% of them present only once. This CDR3 is 18 amino acids long. The germline V gene encodes CDR1 LGHNT and CDR2 FRNRAP. V was pared by 2 bases and J by 7 bases, with 12 bases of the junction left unmatched. The sample comes from a study of blood T cells in healthy people across ages. V gene TRBV12-5 combines with J gene TRBJ2-1; 12 bases map to TRBD2. Sample: blood. This TCR derives from a woman aged 70 to 79 in good health. The CDR3 DNA reads TGTGCTAGTGGTTTGCTCCGGACTAGCGGGAAGCGGATGAATGAGCAGTTCTTC. It translates to CASGLLRTSGKRMNEQFF.